This T cell receptor (beta chain) emerged from a study of CD8 T cells in ankylosing spondylitis. Study-wide results and limits: Among TCR beta sequences, a motif of eight or nine highly homologous variants appeared characteristic of ankylosing spondylitis blood.

5'-RACE, quantitative and with molecular barcodes, yielded the TCR beta libraries. TCRdb analysed the 5' RACE reads with MiXCR anew, one entry per CDR3 protein. The repertoire consists of 350,000 or so distinct CDR3 sequences, with roughly 14% occurring once and the leading ten covering 1.1%. This clonotype has only a few counts. The antigen remains unidentified. V was trimmed by 4 bases and J by 6 bases, leaving 16 bases between them. The CDR3 is made up of 14 amino acids. The chain joins TRBV12-3 or TRBV12-4 to TRBJ2-7, with D possibly matching TRBD2 (5 bases). This clonotype originated in a male donor with ankylosing spondylitis or in good health (not recorded which). The sample comprised blood, either unsorted or a sorted T cell fraction (not recorded which). The CDR3 DNA reads TGTGCCAGCAGTTCCGGACTCCTGGCGGGCGAGCAGTACTTC. Translated, it gives CASSSGLLAGEQYF.